The T cell receptor beta chain described here comes from a study of blood T cell repertoires in COVID-19. Study at large: The origin of the acute and convalescent COVID-19 samples was the United States, Italy and Spain. Sources were T cells, B-cell-depleted T cells, or PBMCs; the material itself was cDNA or gDNA.

This clone showed up just once. The same CDR3 is also encoded by other DNA sequences in this sample. The germline V gene has CDR1 KGHSH and CDR2 LQKENI. Trimming took off 2 bases at V and 5 bases at J, with 9 bases between the two ends. The CDR3 spans 13 residues. Authors' methods: Amplification of reference gene primers was used by the study to estimate nucleated cell counts. The method was immunoSEQ multiplex PCR; TCRdb's version includes in-frame clones alone and lacks a portion of them. V and J calls and clone size follow that table, whereas D and trimming were derived from the DNA. This sample has 150,000 or so clones, with approximately 86% found just once. Seattle researchers signed up patients amid active infection and tracked them longitudinally.

The clonotype comes from a man in his 60s with COVID-19, enrolled during active disease. The sample consisted of peripheral blood. V is TRBV18 and J is TRBJ2-5; D might be TRBD2 (6 bases). This CDR3 reads CASSPRREETQYF. The CDR3 DNA is TGTGCCAGCTCACCAAGGAGGGAGGAGACCCAGTACTTC.